The entry that follows covers one TCR beta chain sequence. The data stem from a study of T cell changes during pregnancy in multiple sclerosis. The germline gives CDR1 SQVTM, CDR2 ANQGSEA. V was shortened by 4 bases and J by 6 bases, with 9 bases between the two germline ends. The CDR3 is 12 residues long. Clones were read by immunoSEQ multiplex PCR, and TCRdb kept only the in-frame ones, dropping some. The sample has some 93,000 clones, 85% to 95% seen once. The V gene is TRBV29-1, the J gene TRBJ2-2, with D maybe TRBD2 (5 bases). The material was peripheral blood, obtained after pregnancy. This receptor was obtained from a female donor with multiple sclerosis, enrolled in a pregnancy study. In nucleotides, the CDR3 is TGCAGCGTTGTATCGGGATCCGGGGAGCTGTTTTTT. The encoded protein is CSVVSGSGELFF.